Each of the 14 T cell receptor beta chains below was sequenced from the same sample in a study of T cell responses to AZD1222 COVID-19 vaccine (dated by TCRdb to the early 2020s). Read against the paper, the sample's time point label means: baseline before first vaccination. Library method: the immunoSEQ multiplex PCR assay. TCRdb's version of the immuneACCESS table is confined to in-frame rearrangements and falls short of the full clone set. An unresolved V gene accounts for under half of the shortfall where checked; the remainder is of unknown origin. Across this sample there are roughly 97,000 clones, with more than 70% seen only once. The top ten clonotypes cover 2.8% of the sample. Sequencing used peripheral blood, obtained on day 0 of AZD1222 vaccination. The receptor set was obtained from an adult in good health.

The rearrangement joins TRBV3-1 (or the pseudogene TRBV3-2) to TRBJ2-6, with TRBD2 matching over 13 bases. With 2 bases clipped from V and 0 bases from J, the junction kept 1 base outside the gene matches. This CDR3 is 18 amino acids long. Per germline, CDR1 LGHDT and CDR2 YNNKEL (reference sequence). The CDR3 coding sequence is TGTGCCAGCAGCCAATGGACTAGCGGGAGCTCTGGGGCCAACGTCCTGACTTTC. It yields the protein CASSQWTSGSSGANVLTF.

This chain uses TRBV4-3 with TRBJ2-1, with D tentatively TRBD2 (7 bases). The germline V gene encodes CDR1 LGHNA and CDR2 YSLEER. The CDR3 has 16 residues. Between the trimmed V and J ends, which lost 7 bases and 2 bases, there was a span of 18 bases. CDR3 loop: CASTYIVGGPYNEQFF. The CDR3 coding sequence is TGCGCCAGCACCTATATAGTCGGGGGGCCCTACAATGAGCAGTTCTTC.

This chain uses TRBV2 with TRBJ2-4, with D tentatively TRBD2 (5 bases). Germline assignment: CDR1 SNHLY and CDR2 FYNNEI. V was clipped by 2 bases and J by 0 bases, with 14 bases between them. The CDR3 has 17 amino acids. CDR3 region: CASSENERIIAKNIQYF. CDR3 sequence (DNA): TGTGCCAGCAGTGAAAATGAGCGGATTATAGCCAAAAACATTCAGTACTTC.

A single count supports this clone. V is TRBV7-2 and J is TRBJ1-2, with 11 nucleotides matching TRBD1. The CDR3 is 15 residues long. J was trimmed by 7 bases and V by 2 bases; bases with no gene match: 6. Germline V gene lookup returns CDR1 SGHTA and CDR2 FQGNSA. The CDR3 is CASSLQGTGGFGYTF. CDR3 coding DNA: TGTGCCAGCAGCTTACAAGGGACAGGGGGATTTGGCTACACCTTC.

This chain uses TRBV3-1 (or the pseudogene TRBV3-2) with TRBJ2-5; a possible D gene is TRBD2 (5 bases). Germline CDR1 LGHDT, CDR2 YNNKEL (reference sequence). V dropped 1 base and J dropped 1 base, with 13 bases sitting between them. The CDR3 spans 16 residues. The CDR3, as DNA: TGTGCCAGCAGCCAAGGAAGAGGACTCCTCCAAGAGACCCAGTACTTC. Protein sequence: CASSQGRGLLQETQYF.

The chain couples TRBV28 to TRBJ1-4; weak D call: TRBD1 (5 bases). CDR3 length equals 14 residues. V was pared by 6 bases and J by 0 bases, with 8 bases between. CDR1 and CDR2 from the germline V gene are MDHEN and SYDVKM. CDR3 sequence reads: CASRTAATNEKLFF. CDR3 coding DNA: TGTGCCAGCAGGACAGCCGCAACTAATGAAAAACTGTTTTTT.

This clone was observed once. The V call is TRBV7-9, the J call TRBJ1-2, with D tentatively TRBD1 (5 bases). The CDR3 is 14 amino acids. Trimming stripped 3 bases from V and 0 bases from J, with 8 bases between. The germline V gene has CDR1 SEHNR and CDR2 FQNEAQ (reference sequence). Here the CDR3 DNA reads TGTGCCAGCAGCTTGGACAATACTAACTATGGCTACACCTTC. Protein sequence: CASSLDNTNYGYTF.

V and J are TRBV28 and TRBJ2-5; tentatively, D is TRBD1 (5 bases). Trimming left V 2 bases short and J 0 bases short, with 10 bases between. Germline loops: CDR1 MDHEN, CDR2 SYDVKM. CDR3 length: 15 residues. CDR3: CASSLRTKYQETQYF. The CDR3 coding sequence is TGTGCCAGCAGTTTAAGGACAAAGTACCAAGAGACCCAGTACTTC.

In DNA form, the CDR3 reads TGTGCCAGCAGCCAGGCCGGGACAGGGGGCTCGAACTCGGGAAACACCATATATTTT. Its translation: CASSQAGTGGSNSGNTIYF. The chain is built from TRBV14 and TRBJ1-3; the match to TRBD1 covers 12 bases. The germline V gene has CDR1 SGHDN and CDR2 FVKESK. V was clipped by 3 bases and J by 4 bases; unmatched bases: 13. This CDR3 has 19 amino acids. The full variable domain, with the rest looked up from reference TRBV14 and TRBJ1-3, is EAGVTQFPSHSVIEKGQTVTLRCDPISGHDNLYWYRRVMGKEIKFLLHFVKESKQDESGMPNNRFLAERTGGTYSTLKVQPAELEDSGVYFCASSQAGTGGSNSGNTIYFGEGSWLTVV.

This clone has just one count. The J gene is TRBJ1-1, the V gene TRBV9; D is unclear. The germline V gene has CDR1 SGDLS and CDR2 YYNGEE. The CDR3 spans 14 residues. V was shortened by 0 bases and J by 0 bases, with 6 bases between the two germline ends. The CDR3 nucleotides read TGTGCCAGCAGCGTAGATGGAGTGAACACTGAAGCTTTCTTT. Amino acid sequence: CASSVDGVNTEAFF. The variable domain in full, with the rest retrieved from reference TRBV9 and TRBJ1-1, is DSGVTQTPKHLITATGQRVTLRCSPRSGDLSVYWYQQSLDQGLQFLIQYYNGEERAKGNILERFSAQQFPDLHSELNLSSLELGDSALYFCASSVDGVNTEAFFGQGTRLTVV.

The rearrangement links TRBV10-1 to TRBJ1-5, with 9 bases that match TRBD1. Trimming took 6 bases from V and 6 from J; bases not matched to a gene: 3. From germline, CDR1 is WNHNN and CDR2 SYGVQD (reference sequence). CDR3 length equals 13 residues. CDR3 DNA sequence: TGCGCCAGCAGAAACAGGGGGCCTCAGCCCCAGCATTTT. It encodes CASRNRGPQPQHF.

This clone is a singleton in its sample. The CDR3 region has the DNA TGCGCCAGCAGCCAAGACGGGCTGGCTAATGAAAAACTGTTTTTT. This codes for CASSQDGLANEKLFF. The gene calls are TRBV4-3 and TRBJ1-4; unclear D gene. V was cut by 0 bases and J by 3 bases, with 8 bases left in between. Germline CDR1 is LGHNA and CDR2 is YSLEER. The CDR3 spans 15 residues.

The genes are TRBV2 and TRBJ2-7; TRBD1 agrees at 11 bases. Germline-derived CDR1 and CDR2 are SNHLY and FYNNEI. J gave up 4 bases and V 3 bases, and 5 bases lay outside the gene matches. The CDR3 spans 15 residues. CDR3 coding DNA: TGTGCCAGCAGTGATGGACAGGGGGCCATTTACGAGCAGTACTTC. Protein product: CASSDGQGAIYEQYF.

The chain has TRBV25-1 and TRBJ2-7, with D unresolved. Looked up from germline, CDR1 is MGHDK and CDR2 is SYGVNS. The germline V and J ends were trimmed by 4 bases and 2 bases, with 9 bases remaining between them. The CDR3 consists of 13 residues. CDR3 nucleotide sequence: TGTGCCAGCAGTGCGAGCACACCCTACGAGCAGTACTTC. It is translated as CASSASTPYEQYF.